This T cell receptor (beta chain) was recorded in a study of human T cells and chemical hapten exposure (dated by TCRdb to the early 2020s). In terms of the full investigation: For sensitization, 2% DPC in acetone was applied to an approximately 2 cm by approximately 2 cm area of upper inner arm skin. Both TCR alpha and TCR beta chains were sequenced from each blood RNA sample. Blood samples were taken from patients before sensitization (week 0) and then at 2, 6 and about 24 weeks after DPC sensitization. The mostly female patient cohort included alopecia areata with under or over 50% scalp involvement, alopecia totalis and alopecia universalis. Throughout the approximately 26-week study period, patients were also given weekly therapeutic DPC doses on the scalp. The libraries were sequenced as a pool, and the TCR yield per sample differed mostly because of small variations in library volumes within the pool. This study followed changes in the peripheral blood TCR repertoire in vivo during primary and secondary sensitization of alopecia patients to the hapten diphenylcyclopropenone (DPC). For TCR sequencing, blood came from 25 to 35 alopecia patients at anywhere from one to four time points (pre-sensitization, 2, 6 and 24 weeks). Patch tests used Finn chambers with 0.01% DPC on the upper back, scored after 6 days by International Contact Dermatitis Research Group standards.

Broad study findings and their caveats: DPC sensitization did not change how many TCRs were above 1 in 1000 frequency, and no evidence was found of alterations in global repertoire structure. Repeated subsampling changed both the strength of the expansion versus patch-test correlation and the threshold at which that correlation became significant. Patch test score correlated positively with the number of PT1 expanded TCRs, reaching significance at thresholds 8, 16 and 32 but not at 4. Alopecia, a presumed autoimmune disease, was present in all patients, so the immune response of the patients might differ from that of healthy individuals. Compared with pre-sensitization or healthy control sets, expanded TCRs formed significantly more large CDR3 similarity clusters, which is consistent with antigen-driven responses.

The library was obtained by RACE. Sequencing was performed on a NextSeq 500. During library preparation, unique molecular identifiers were attached to individual cDNA molecules so that TCRs could be counted quantitatively and reproducibly. As for the authors' bioinformatics: A median of approximately 96,000 TCRs per sample was observed, with a range of about 23,224 to 690,600. V, J and CDR3 annotation of the TCR reads was carried out using the Decombinator software suite. To make PS versus PT1 abundance plots, every sample was subsampled to the same number of TCRs (28,000). TCRs were defined as expanded if absent before sensitization and observed at least eight times at the 2-week time point. TCRdb's own reprocessing of the public reads used fastp at Q25 and MiXCR and kept productive beta chains. Merged by CDR3 protein, the rows form single entries marked with the most common genes and DNA. TCRdb, not the authors, supplied the V and J calls. Here the sample has roughly 42,000 distinct CDR3 sequences; roughly 10% occur a single time. The top ten clones comprise 14% to 15% of the sample.

The time point label on this specimen signifies: patch test 2, 6 weeks after DPC sensitization. Read against the paper, the sample's treatment or condition label means: therapeutic diphenylcyclopropenone sensitization with weekly scalp DPC. Total RNA was extracted from unfractionated whole blood that had been collected in Tempus Blood RNA tubes. At every patch-test visit, the blood draw took place before the patch test was put on. Eligible patients were aged 18 to 70, diagnosed with alopecia, deemed suitable for DPC therapy, and excluded if pregnant. This clonotype was observed a handful of times. Its cognate antigen has yet to be identified. No base quality information exists; no much larger clone differs at one position. This TCR was sampled from a woman aged 30 to 39 with alopecia areata. Some clones in this sample may be carry-over from other donors' samples. The sample in question was whole blood, obtained in connection with sensitization to the hapten diphenylcyclopropenone (DPC).

CDR3 protein: CASSLAVVETQYF. The base sequence is TGTGCCAGCAGCTTAGCGGTGGTGGAGACCCAGTACTTC. The sequence joins TRBV11-1 to TRBJ2-5, with the D gene not clear enough to name. The trim is 0 bases for V and 5 bases for J, with a gap of 7 bases between the germline ends. CDR1 SGHAT and CDR2 FQDESV are derived from the germline V gene (reference sequence). Spanning cysteine to phenylalanine, the CDR3 consists of 13 amino acids. The only DNA kept is the CDR3, 39 bases in frame from the first base.